This paragraph reports one T cell receptor (beta chain). What antigen it recognizes has not been identified. No base qualities exist here, and no much larger clone lies one base off it. Inclusive of the bounding cysteine and phenylalanine, the CDR3 is 16 residues long. This entry keeps only the CDR3 DNA: 48 bases, framed from base 1. CDR1 SGHVS and CDR2 FNYEAQ were looked up in the germline V gene. V was cut back by 0 bases and J by 0 bases, leaving a gap of 8 bases between them. The library was prepared using 5' RACE. Sequencing relied on a NextSeq 500. In the TCR library protocol, unique molecular identifiers were attached to individual cDNA molecules to correct for PCR bias and sequencing error. Both TCR alpha and beta chains were sequenced, and tight co-correlation was observed between alpha and beta sequence abundances in each sample. The study's processing was this. Decombinator V4 was used to perform V gene, J gene and CDR3 annotation of TCR sequences. Expanded TCRs were defined as changing significantly between any two time points under a Poisson model with p below 0.0001. TCR abundances were normalised to the total number of TCRs sequenced per sample and expressed as counts per million. MAIT TCRs were defined by TRAV1-2 paired with TRAJ12, TRAJ20 or TRAJ33, and iNKT TCRs by TRAV10 paired with TRAJ18. A search of VDJdb, accessed on 1 November 2021, was run for TCRs annotated to CMV, EBV and SARS-CoV-2, with TCRs annotated for multiple antigens excluded. TCRdb ran its own pipeline on the public reads, namely fastp trimming at Q25 and MiXCR clone calling, and kept in-frame beta chains. Rows are combined by CDR3 protein, so each entry shows the most common genes and DNA. TCRdb, not the original authors, processed these V and J calls. Present in this sample are about 92,000 distinct CDR3 sequences, approximately 15% of which were seen just once. Roughly 6.4% of the sample is in the top ten clones.

The sample is drawn from a study of early T cells in non-severe SARS-CoV-2 infection (TCRdb year 2021). Background on the whole study: Bulk RNA from unsorted whole blood was used for TCR sequencing, so alpha and beta chains could not be paired. Findings and caveats that apply to the study as a whole: VDJdb matching was skewed toward anti-spike CD8 responses and likely underestimated virus-specific expansions by missing private and CD4 specificities.

A case-control design nested within a healthcare worker cohort in London, UK, was used, with weekly nasopharyngeal swab PCR tests and blood sampling performed. Healthcare workers were recruited between 23 and 31 March 2020, during the week of the UK lockdown, and were followed weekly for up to roughly 16 weeks. The chain is assembled from TRBV7-6 and TRBJ2-2, with no confidently assigned D gene. The TCR originated in an adult who was a healthcare worker with PCR-confirmed SARS-CoV-2 infection or an uninfected control (not recorded which). Material for sequencing was whole blood. CDR3 loop: CASSLALDTNTGELFF. The DNA reads TGTGCCAGCAGCTTAGCGCTGGATACGAACACCGGGGAGCTGTTTTTT. With all but the CDR3 taken from the reference TRBV7-6 and TRBJ2-2 genes, the full variable domain is: GAGVSQSPRYKVTKRGQDVALRCDPISGHVSLYWYRQALGQGPEFLTYFNYEAQQDKSGLPNDRFSAERPEGSISTLTIQRTEQRDSAMYRCASSLALDTNTGELFFGEGSRLTVL.